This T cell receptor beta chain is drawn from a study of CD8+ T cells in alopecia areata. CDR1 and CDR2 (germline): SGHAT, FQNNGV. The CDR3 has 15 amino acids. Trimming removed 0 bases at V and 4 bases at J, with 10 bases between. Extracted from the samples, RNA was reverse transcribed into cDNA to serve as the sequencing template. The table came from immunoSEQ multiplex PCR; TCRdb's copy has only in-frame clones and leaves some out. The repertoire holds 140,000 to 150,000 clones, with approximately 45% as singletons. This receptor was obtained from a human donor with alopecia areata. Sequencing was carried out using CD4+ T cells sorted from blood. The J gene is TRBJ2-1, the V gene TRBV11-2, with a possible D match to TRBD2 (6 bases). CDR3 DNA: TGTGCCAGCAGCTTAGAGCGGGATAGGTACAATGAGCAGTTCTTC. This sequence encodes CASSLERDRYNEQFF.